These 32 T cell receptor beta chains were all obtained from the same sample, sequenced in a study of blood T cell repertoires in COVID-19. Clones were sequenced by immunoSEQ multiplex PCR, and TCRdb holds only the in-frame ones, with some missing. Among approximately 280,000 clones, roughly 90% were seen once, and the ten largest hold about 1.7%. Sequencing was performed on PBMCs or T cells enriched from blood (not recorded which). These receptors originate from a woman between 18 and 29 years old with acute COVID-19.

CDR3 DNA: TGTGCCAGCAGCCAAGGTTGGGGCTACCAAGAGACCCAGTACTTC. Its protein is CASSQGWGYQETQYF. The chain couples TRBV3-1 (or the pseudogene TRBV3-2) to TRBJ2-5, with TRBD1 as a possible D gene (5 bases). V lost 1 base and J 0 bases, leaving 9 bases between the germline ends. This CDR3 spans 15 amino acids. Germline CDR1 reads LGHDT; CDR2 reads YNNKEL (reference sequence).

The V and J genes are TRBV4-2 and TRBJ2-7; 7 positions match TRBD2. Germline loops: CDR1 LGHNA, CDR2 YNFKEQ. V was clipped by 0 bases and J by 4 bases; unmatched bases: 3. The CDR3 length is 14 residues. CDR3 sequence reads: CASSQDGDYYEQYF. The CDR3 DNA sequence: TGTGCCAGCAGCCAAGATGGGGACTATTACGAGCAGTACTTC.

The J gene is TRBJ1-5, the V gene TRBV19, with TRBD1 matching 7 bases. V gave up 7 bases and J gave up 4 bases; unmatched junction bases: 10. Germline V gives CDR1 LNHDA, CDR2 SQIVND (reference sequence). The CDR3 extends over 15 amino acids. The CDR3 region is CASIHRGARNQPQHF. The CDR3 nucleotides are TGTGCCAGTATCCACAGGGGCGCGAGGAATCAGCCCCAGCATTTT.

The CDR3 DNA follows: TGTGCCACCAGCAGGCAGGGACAGGGGGTTTACGAGCAGTACTTC. Its translation: CATSRQGQGVYEQYF. The rearrangement joins TRBV15 to TRBJ2-7, with 11 bases identical to TRBD1. Germline assignment: CDR1 LNHNV and CDR2 YYDKDF (reference sequence). Losses at the gene ends were 3 bases for V and 4 bases for J; bases not matched to a gene: 5. The CDR3 loop spans 15 amino acids. Based on the CDR3 plus reference TRBV15 and TRBJ2-7, the full variable domain is DAMVIQNPRYQVTQFGKPVTLSCSQTLNHNVMYWYQQKSSQAPKLLFHYYDKDFNNEADTPDNFQSRRPNTSFCFLDIRSPGLGDTAMYLCATSRQGQGVYEQYFGPGTRLTVT.

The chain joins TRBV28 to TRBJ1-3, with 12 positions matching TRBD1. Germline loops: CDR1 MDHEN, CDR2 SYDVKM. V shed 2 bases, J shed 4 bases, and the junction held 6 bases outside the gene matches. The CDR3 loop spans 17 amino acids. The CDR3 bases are TGTGCCAGCAGTTTAACGGGACAGGGGGCAGGGGGAAACACCATATATTTT. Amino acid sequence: CASSLTGQGAGGNTIYF.

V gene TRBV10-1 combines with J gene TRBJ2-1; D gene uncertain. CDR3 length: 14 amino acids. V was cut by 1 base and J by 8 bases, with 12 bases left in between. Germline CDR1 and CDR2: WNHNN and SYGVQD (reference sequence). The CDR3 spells CASSEFATDHEQFF. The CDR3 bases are TGCGCCAGCAGTGAGTTCGCTACCGATCATGAGCAGTTCTTC.

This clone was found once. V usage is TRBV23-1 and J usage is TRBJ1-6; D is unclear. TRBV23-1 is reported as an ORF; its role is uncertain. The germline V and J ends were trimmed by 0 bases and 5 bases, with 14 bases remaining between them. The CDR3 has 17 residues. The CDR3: CASSQSGRLSDNSPLHF. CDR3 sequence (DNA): TGCGCCAGCAGTCAATCCGGGAGGCTTTCGGATAATTCACCCCTCCACTTT.

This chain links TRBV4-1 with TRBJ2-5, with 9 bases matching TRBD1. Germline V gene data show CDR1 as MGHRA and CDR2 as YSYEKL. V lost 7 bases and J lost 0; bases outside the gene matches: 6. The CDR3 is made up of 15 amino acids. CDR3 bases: TGCGCCAGCAAAACCTACAGGGGGCACCAAGAGACCCAGTACTTC. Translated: CASKTYRGHQETQYF.

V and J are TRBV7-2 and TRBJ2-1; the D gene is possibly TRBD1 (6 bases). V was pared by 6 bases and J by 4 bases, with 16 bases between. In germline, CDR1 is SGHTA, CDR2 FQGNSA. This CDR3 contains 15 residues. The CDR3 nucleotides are TGTGCCAGCAGAGAAACAGGGACCTCGTACAATGAGCAGTTCTTC. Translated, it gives CASRETGTSYNEQFF.

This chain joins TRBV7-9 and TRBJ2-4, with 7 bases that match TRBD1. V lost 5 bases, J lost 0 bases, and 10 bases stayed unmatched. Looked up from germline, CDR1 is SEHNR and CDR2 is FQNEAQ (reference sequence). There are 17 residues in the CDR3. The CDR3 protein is CASSPGPQGIAKNIQYF. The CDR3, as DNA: TGTGCCAGCAGCCCCGGCCCACAGGGGATAGCCAAAAACATTCAGTACTTC.

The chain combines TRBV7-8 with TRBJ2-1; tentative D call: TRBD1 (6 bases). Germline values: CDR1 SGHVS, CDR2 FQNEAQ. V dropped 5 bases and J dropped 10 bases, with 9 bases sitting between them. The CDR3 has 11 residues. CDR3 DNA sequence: TGTGCCAGCAGCCTGGGACACGAGCAGTTCTTC. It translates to CASSLGHEQFF.

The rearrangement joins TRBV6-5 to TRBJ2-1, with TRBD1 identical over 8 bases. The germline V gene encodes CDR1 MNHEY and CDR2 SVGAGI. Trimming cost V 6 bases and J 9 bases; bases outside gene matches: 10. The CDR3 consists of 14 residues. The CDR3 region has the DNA TGTGCCAGCAGAAGAAATACAGGGGGACGTGAGCAGTTCTTC. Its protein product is CASRRNTGGREQFF.

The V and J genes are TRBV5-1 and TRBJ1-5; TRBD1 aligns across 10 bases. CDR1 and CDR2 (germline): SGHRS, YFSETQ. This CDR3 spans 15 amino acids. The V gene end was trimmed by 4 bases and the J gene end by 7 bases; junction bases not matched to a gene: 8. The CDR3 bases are TGCGCCAGCAGCCCCGCCGGGACAGGGGAACAGCCCCAGCATTTT. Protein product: CASSPAGTGEQPQHF. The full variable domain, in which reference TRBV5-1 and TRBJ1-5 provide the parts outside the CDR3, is KAGVTQTPRYLIKTRGQQVTLSCSPISGHRSVSWYQQTPGQGLQFLFEYFSETQRNKGNFPGRFSGRQFSNSRSEMNVSTLELGDSALYLCASSPAGTGEQPQHFGDGTRLSIL.

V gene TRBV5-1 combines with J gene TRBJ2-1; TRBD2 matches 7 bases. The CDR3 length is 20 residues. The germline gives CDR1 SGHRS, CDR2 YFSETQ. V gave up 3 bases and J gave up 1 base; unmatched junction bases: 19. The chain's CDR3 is CASSSTPGTTLLISYNEQFF. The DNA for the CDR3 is TGCGCCAGCAGCTCGACACCCGGGACTACCTTACTAATTTCCTACAATGAGCAGTTCTTC.

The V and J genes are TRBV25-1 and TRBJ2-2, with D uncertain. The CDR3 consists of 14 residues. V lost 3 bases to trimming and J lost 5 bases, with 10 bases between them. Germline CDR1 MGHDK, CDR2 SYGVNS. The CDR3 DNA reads TGTGCCAGCAGTGATACGAGCGAAACCGGGGAGCTGTTTTTT. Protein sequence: CASSDTSETGELFF.

CDR3 DNA: TGTGCCAGCAGCTCGCCATTAGGACTAGGCGGCTACACCTTC. Amino acids: CASSSPLGLGGYTF. The chain is built from TRBV7-2 and TRBJ1-2; D is ambiguous. This CDR3 contains 14 residues. The germline V gene encodes CDR1 SGHTA and CDR2 FQGNSA. V dropped 4 bases and J dropped 8 bases, with 17 bases sitting between them.

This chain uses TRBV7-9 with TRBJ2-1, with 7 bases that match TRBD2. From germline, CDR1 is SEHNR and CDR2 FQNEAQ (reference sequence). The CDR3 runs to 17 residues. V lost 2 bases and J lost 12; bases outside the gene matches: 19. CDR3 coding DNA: TGTGCCAGCAGCTTAAACCCCCTCCGGGACTATCCCGATAGGCAGTTCTTC. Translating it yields CASSLNPLRDYPDRQFF.

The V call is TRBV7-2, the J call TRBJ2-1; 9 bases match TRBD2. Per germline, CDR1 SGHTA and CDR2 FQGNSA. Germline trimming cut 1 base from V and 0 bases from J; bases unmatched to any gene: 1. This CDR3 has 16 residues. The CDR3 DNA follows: TGTGCCAGCAGCTTAGGACTAGCGGCCTCCTACAATGAGCAGTTCTTC. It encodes CASSLGLAASYNEQFF.

The CDR3 sequence: CASRPDREGGELFF. The CDR3 DNA sequence: TGTGCCAGCAGACCGGACAGGGAAGGCGGGGAGCTGTTTTTT. The chain carries TRBV28 and TRBJ2-2; TRBD1 agrees at 8 bases. Trimming took 6 bases from V and 7 from J; bases not matched to a gene: 7. The length of the CDR3 is 14 residues. Germline loops: CDR1 MDHEN, CDR2 SYDVKM.

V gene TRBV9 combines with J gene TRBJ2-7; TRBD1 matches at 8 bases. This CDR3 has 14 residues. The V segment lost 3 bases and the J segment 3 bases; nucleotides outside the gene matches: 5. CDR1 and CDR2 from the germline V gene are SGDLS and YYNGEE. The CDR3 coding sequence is TGTGCCAGCAGCGGAGGACAGGGCCGCTACGAGCAGTACTTC. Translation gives CASSGGQGRYEQYF. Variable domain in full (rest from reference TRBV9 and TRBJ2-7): DSGVTQTPKHLITATGQRVTLRCSPRSGDLSVYWYQQSLDQGLQFLIQYYNGEERAKGNILERFSAQQFPDLHSELNLSSLELGDSALYFCASSGGQGRYEQYFGPGTRLTVT.

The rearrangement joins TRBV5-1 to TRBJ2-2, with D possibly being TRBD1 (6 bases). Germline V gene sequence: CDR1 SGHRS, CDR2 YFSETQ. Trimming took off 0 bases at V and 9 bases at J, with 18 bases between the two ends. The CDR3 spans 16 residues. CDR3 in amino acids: CASSLEQGRGSRELFF. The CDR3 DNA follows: TGCGCCAGCAGCTTGGAACAGGGAAGAGGGTCCAGGGAGCTGTTTTTT. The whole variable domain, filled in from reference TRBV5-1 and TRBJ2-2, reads KAGVTQTPRYLIKTRGQQVTLSCSPISGHRSVSWYQQTPGQGLQFLFEYFSETQRNKGNFPGRFSGRQFSNSRSEMNVSTLELGDSALYLCASSLEQGRGSRELFFGEGSRLTVL.

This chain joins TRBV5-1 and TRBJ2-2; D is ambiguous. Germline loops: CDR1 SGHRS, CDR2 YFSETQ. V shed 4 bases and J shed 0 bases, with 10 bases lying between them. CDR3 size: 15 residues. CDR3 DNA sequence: TGCGCCAGCAGCCCCTATAGAGCGAACACCGGGGAGCTGTTTTTT. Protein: CASSPYRANTGELFF.

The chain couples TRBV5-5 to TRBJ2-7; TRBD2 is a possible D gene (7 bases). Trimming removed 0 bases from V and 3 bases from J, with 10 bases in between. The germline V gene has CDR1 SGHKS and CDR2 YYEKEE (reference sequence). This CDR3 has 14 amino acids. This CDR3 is CASSLAGGYYEQYF. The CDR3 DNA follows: TGTGCCAGCAGCTTGGCGGGGGGCTACTACGAGCAGTACTTC.

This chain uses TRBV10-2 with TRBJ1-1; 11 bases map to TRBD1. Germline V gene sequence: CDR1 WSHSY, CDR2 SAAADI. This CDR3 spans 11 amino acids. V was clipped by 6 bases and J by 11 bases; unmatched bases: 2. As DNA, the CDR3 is TGCGCCAGCAGGGACAGGGGGCATGCTTTCTTT. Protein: CASRDRGHAFF.

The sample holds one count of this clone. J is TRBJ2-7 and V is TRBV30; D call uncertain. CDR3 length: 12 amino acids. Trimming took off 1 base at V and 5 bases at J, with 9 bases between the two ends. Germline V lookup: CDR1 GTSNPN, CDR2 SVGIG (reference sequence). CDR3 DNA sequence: TGTGCCTGGAGTGACAGAATCCACGAGCAGTACTTC. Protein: CAWSDRIHEQYF.

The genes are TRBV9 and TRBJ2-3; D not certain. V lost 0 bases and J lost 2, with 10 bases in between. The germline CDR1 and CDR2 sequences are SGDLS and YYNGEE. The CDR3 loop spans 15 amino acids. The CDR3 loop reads CASSVEGGITDTQYF. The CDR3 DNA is TGTGCCAGCAGCGTAGAAGGCGGAATCACAGATACGCAGTATTTT.

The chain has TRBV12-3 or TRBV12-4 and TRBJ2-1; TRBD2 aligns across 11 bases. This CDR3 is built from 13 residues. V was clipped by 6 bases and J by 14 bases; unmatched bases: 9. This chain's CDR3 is CASSKGLAEREFF. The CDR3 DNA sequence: TGTGCCAGCAGCAAGGGACTAGCGGAGAGGGAGTTCTTC.

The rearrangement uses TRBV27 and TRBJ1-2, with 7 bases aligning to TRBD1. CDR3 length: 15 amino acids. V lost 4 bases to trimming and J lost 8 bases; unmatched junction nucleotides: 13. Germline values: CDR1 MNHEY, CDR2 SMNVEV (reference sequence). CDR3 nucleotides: TGTGCCAGCAGTTCCCCGGAGGTAGGGGGCGGAGGCTACACCTTC. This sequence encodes CASSSPEVGGGGYTF.

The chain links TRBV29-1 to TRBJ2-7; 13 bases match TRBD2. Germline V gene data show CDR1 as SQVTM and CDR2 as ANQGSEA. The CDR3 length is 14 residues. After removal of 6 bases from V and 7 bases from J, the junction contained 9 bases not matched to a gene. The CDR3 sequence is CSVPGTSGIGEQYF. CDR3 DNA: TGCAGCGTCCCCGGGACTAGCGGGATCGGGGAGCAGTACTTC.

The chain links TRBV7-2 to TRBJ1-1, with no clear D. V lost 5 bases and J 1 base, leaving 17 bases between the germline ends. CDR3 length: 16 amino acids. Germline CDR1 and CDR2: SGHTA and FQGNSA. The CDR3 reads CASSAPPTEPNTEAFF. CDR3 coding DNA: TGTGCCAGCAGCGCCCCCCCCACAGAACCGAACACTGAAGCTTTCTTT.

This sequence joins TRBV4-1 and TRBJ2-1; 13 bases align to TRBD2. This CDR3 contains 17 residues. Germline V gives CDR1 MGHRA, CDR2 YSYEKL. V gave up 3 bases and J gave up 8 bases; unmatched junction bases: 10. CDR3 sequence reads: CASSQRTSGRALYEQFF. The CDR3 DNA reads TGCGCCAGCAGCCAGAGAACTAGCGGGAGGGCCCTGTATGAGCAGTTCTTC.

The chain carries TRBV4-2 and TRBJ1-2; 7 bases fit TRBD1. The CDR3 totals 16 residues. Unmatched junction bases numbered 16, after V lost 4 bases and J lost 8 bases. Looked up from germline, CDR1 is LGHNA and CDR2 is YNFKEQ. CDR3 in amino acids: CASSPISGQAGSGYTF. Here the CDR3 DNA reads TGTGCCAGCAGCCCGATTTCCGGACAGGCAGGGAGCGGCTACACCTTC.